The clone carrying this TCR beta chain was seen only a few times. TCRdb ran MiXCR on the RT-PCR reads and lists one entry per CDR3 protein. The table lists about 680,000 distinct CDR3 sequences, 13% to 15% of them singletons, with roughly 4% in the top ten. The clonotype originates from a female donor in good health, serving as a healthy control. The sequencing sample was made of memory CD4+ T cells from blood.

CDR3 loop: CASSYQTGNYGYTF. CDR3 nucleotide sequence: TGTGCCAGCAGCTACCAGACAGGGAACTATGGCTACACCTTC. This rearrangement joins TRBV7-2 to TRBJ1-2; TRBD1 agrees at 7 bases. V lost 4 bases to trimming and J lost 2 bases; unmatched junction nucleotides: 4. CDR1 is SGHTA, CDR2 FQGNSA, per germline. The CDR3 has 14 amino acids. Complete variable domain (other parts from reference TRBV7-2 and TRBJ1-2): GAGVSQSPSNKVTEKGKDVELRCDPISGHTALYWYRQSLGQGLEFLIYFQGNSAPDKSGLPSDRFSAERTGGSVSTLTIQRTQQEDSAVYLCASSYQTGNYGYTFGSGTRLTVV.